This T cell receptor (beta chain) stems from a study of OX40 agonist ivuxolimab in advanced cancers. Looking at the study overall: Dose-escalation patients had hepatocellular carcinoma, melanoma, renal cell or head and neck cancer. The study's findings and limits: Researchers did not determine the expanded peripheral T cells' antigen specificity.

Germline CDR1 reads MRHNA; CDR2 reads SNTAGT. Trimming pared 2 bases from V and 1 base from J, leaving 5 bases between. CDR3 size: 13 residues. Here immunoSEQ multiplex PCR was the method, and the copy in TCRdb shows in-frame clones only, minus some. The profile shows almost 90,000 clones, just over 90% of them singletons. This clone was seen just once. Its antigen is unidentified. Blood samples were obtained at baseline, cycle 4 day 1, and cycle 7 day 1. This rearrangement joins TRBV6-4 to TRBJ1-1, with D uncertain. The source of this sequence is an adult with an advanced solid tumor such as melanoma, head and neck, liver or kidney cancer. Sequences were derived from CD4+ or CD8+ T cells sorted from blood, sampled in a trial of the OX40 agonist ivuxolimab. The CDR3 protein is CASSDRGNTEAFF. The CDR3 bases are TGTGCCAGCAGTGACAGAGGGAACACTGAAGCTTTCTTT.